Below are 4 T cell receptor beta chains sequenced from a single sample in a study of T cells in Graves' hyperthyroidism and ophthalmopathy. Authors of the study amplified TCR beta CDR3 regions from RNA transcripts. RT-PCR in the first round (using the HTBI primer set) targeted the TCR CDR3. Using its own MiXCR run on the multiplex PCR reads, TCRdb lists one record per CDR3 protein. The profile shows more than 150,000 distinct CDR3 sequences, approximately 15% of them singletons. The sample taken for sequencing was blood. The source of these receptors is a woman between 50 and 59 years old with Graves' hyperthyroidism.

This clonotype was seen repeatedly, ten times or more. The chain uses TRBV24-1 and TRBJ1-5, with 12 bases fitting TRBD1. Unmatched junction bases numbered 5, after V lost 4 bases and J lost 5 bases. The CDR3 length is 16 residues. The V gene's germline CDR1 is KGHDR and CDR2 SFDVKD. The CDR3 is CATSDPGTGGYQPQHF. CDR3 sequence (DNA): TGTGCCACCAGTGACCCAGGGACAGGGGGCTATCAGCCCCAGCATTTT.

This clonotype has ten or more counts. V usage is TRBV27 and J usage is TRBJ2-3; 8 nucleotides line up with TRBD2. The CDR3 totals 16 residues. The V gene's germline CDR1 is MNHEY and CDR2 SMNVEV (reference sequence). Trimming at V came to 4 bases and at J to 3 bases, leaving 9 bases not matched to a gene. CDR3 loop: CASSYNQRGYTDTQYF. The CDR3 nucleotides are TGTGCCAGCAGTTATAACCAGCGGGGGTATACAGATACGCAGTATTTT.

This clonotype occurred many times. This rearrangement joins TRBV6-1 to TRBJ2-4; TRBD1 is a possible D gene (5 bases). The CDR3 is made up of 16 amino acids. Trimming pared 6 bases from V and 1 base from J, leaving 16 bases between. Germline V gene sequence: CDR1 MNHNS, CDR2 SASEGT. CDR3: CASSLYAKGAKNIQYF. DNA for the CDR3: TGTGCCAGCAGCCTATACGCCAAGGGGGCCAAAAACATTCAGTACTTC.

This clonotype was recorded many times. The V gene is TRBV6-1, the J gene TRBJ1-5; 7 bases fit TRBD1. Germline-derived CDR1 and CDR2 are MNHNS and SASEGT. With 3 bases clipped from V and 5 bases from J, the junction kept 4 bases outside the gene matches. This CDR3 region has 14 residues. This CDR3 is CASSDRQGDQPQHF. In DNA, the CDR3 is TGTGCCAGCAGTGACCGACAGGGTGATCAGCCCCAGCATTTT.